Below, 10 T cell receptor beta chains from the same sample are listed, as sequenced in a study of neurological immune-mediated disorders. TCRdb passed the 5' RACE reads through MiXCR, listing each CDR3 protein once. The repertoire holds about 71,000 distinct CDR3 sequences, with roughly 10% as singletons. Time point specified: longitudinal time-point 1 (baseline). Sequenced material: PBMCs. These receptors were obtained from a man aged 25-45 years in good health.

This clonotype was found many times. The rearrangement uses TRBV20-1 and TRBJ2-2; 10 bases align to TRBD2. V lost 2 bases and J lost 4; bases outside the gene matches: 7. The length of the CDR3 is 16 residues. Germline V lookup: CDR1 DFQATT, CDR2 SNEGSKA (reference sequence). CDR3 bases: TGCAGTGCTAGACCCGGGCTAGCGGGAGTCACCGGGGAGCTGTTTTTT. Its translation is CSARPGLAGVTGELFF.

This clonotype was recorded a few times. The CDR3: CASSFRSGVGDTQYF. The CDR3 DNA follows: TGTGCCAGCAGCTTCCGATCTGGGGTTGGAGATACGCAGTATTTT. The rearrangement joins TRBV7-2 to TRBJ2-3; D remains unclear. V was shortened by 3 bases and J by 5 bases, with 15 bases between the two germline ends. Germline V lookup: CDR1 SGHTA, CDR2 FQGNSA. The CDR3 is 15 residues long.

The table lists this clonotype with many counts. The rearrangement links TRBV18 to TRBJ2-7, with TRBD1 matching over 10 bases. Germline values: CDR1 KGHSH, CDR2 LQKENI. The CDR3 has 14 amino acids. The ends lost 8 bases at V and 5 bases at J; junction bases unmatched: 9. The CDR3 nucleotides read TGTGCCAGCACCCGACAGGGGGCAATAAACGAGCAGTACTTC. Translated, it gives CASTRQGAINEQYF.

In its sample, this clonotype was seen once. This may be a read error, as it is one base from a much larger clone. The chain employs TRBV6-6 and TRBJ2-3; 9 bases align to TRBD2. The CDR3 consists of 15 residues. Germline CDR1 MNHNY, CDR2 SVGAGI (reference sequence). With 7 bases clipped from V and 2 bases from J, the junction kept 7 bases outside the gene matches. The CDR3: CASKTTSGLTDTQYF. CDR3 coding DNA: TGTGCCAGCAAGACGACTAGCGGACTCACAGATACGCAGTATTTT.

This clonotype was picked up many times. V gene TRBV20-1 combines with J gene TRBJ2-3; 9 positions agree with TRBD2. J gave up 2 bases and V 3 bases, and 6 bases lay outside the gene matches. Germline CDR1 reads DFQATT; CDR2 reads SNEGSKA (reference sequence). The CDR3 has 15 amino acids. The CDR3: CSASPSGRNTDTQYF. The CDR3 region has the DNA TGCAGTGCTAGCCCGAGCGGGAGGAACACAGATACGCAGTATTTT.

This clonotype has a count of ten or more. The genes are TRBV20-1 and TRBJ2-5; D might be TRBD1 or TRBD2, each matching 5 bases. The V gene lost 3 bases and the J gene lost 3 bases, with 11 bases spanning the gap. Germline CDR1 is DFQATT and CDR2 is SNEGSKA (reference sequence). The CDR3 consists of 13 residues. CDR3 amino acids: CSARDEGKETQYF. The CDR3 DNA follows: TGCAGTGCTAGGGACGAGGGGAAAGAGACCCAGTACTTC.

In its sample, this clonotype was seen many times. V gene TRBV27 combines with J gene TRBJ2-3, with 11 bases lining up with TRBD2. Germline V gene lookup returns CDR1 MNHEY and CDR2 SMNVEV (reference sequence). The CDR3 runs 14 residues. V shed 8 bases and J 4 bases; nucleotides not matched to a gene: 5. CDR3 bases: TGTGCCAGCCGTAGCGGGAGGGCCGCAGATACGCAGTATTTT. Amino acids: CASRSGRAADTQYF.

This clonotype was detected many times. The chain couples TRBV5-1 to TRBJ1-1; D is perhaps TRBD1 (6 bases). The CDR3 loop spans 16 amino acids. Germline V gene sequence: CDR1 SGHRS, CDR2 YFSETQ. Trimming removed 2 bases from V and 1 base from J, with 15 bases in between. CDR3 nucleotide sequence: TGCGCCAGCAGCTTCCGCGGGGGCGAGGGGAACACTGAAGCTTTCTTT. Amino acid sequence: CASSFRGGEGNTEAFF.

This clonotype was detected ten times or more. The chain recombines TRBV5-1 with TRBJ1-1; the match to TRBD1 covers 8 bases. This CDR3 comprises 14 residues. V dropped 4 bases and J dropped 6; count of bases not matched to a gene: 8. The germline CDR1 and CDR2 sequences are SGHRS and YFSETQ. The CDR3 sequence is CASSRDRGSAEAFF. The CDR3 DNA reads TGCGCCAGCAGCCGTGACAGGGGTTCCGCTGAAGCTTTCTTT.

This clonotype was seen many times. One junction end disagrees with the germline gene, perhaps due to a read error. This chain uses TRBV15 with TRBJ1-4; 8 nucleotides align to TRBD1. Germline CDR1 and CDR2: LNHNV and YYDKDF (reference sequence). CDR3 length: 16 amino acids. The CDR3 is CVTSRTSTGVVEKLFF. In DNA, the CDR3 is TGTGTCACCAGCAGGACCTCGACAGGGGTGGTTGAAAAACTGTTTTTT.